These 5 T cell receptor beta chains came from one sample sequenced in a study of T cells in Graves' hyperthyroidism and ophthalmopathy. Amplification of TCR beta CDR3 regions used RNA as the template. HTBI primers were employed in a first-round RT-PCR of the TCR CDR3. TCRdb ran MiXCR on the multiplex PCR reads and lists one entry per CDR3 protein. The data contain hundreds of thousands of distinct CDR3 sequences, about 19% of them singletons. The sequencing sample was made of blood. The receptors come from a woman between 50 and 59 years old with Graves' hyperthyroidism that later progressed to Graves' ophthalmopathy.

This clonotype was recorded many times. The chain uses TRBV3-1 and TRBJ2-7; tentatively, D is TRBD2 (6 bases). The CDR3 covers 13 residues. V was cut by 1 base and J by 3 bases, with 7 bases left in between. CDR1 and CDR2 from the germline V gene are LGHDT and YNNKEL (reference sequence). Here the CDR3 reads CASSQAGVYEQYF. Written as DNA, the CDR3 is TGTGCCAGCAGCCAAGCGGGGGTCTACGAGCAGTACTTC.

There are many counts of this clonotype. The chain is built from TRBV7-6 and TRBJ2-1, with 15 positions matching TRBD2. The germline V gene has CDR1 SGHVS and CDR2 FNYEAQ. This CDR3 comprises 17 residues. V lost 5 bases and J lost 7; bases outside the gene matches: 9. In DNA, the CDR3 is TGTGCCAGCAGCCCCCGGACTAGCGGGGGGGCAGGGAATGAGCAGTTCTTC. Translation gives CASSPRTSGGAGNEQFF. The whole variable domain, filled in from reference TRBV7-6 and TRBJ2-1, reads GAGVSQSPRYKVTKRGQDVALRCDPISGHVSLYWYRQALGQGPEFLTYFNYEAQQDKSGLPNDRFSAERPEGSISTLTIQRTEQRDSAMYRCASSPRTSGGAGNEQFFGPGTRLTVL.

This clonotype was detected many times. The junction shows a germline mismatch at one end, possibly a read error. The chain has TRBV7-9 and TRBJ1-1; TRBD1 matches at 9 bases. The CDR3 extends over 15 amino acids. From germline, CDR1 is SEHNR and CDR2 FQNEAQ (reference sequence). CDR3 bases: TGCGCCAGCAGCTCAGGACAGGGGTTGAACACTGAAGCTTTCTTT. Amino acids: CASSSGQGLNTEAFF.

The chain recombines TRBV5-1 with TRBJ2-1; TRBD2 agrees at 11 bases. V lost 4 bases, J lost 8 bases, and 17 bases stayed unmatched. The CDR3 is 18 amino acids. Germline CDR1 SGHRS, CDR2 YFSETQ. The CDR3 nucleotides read TGCGCCAGCAGCAAGGAGCTAGCGGGGGGCGACAGCGTCGATGAGCAGTTCTTC. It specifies CASSKELAGGDSVDEQFF.

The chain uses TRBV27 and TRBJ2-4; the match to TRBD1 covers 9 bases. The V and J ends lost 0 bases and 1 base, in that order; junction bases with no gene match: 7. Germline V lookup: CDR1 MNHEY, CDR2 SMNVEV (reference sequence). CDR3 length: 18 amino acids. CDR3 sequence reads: CASSLSPGQGSAKNIQYF. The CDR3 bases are TGTGCCAGCAGTTTATCTCCAGGACAGGGGTCGGCCAAAAACATTCAGTACTTC.